Listed here are 12 T cell receptor beta chains from one sample, sequenced in a study of blood T cell repertoires in COVID-19. Using immunoSEQ multiplex PCR, the repertoire was profiled, and TCRdb retains in-frame clones only, with some absent. Of some 270,000 clones listed, about 89% are singletons. The sequenced material came from peripheral blood. These receptors were taken from a man in his forties with active or convalescent COVID-19.

A few counts support this clone. The chain carries TRBV6-5 and TRBJ1-3; D is possibly TRBD1 (5 bases). CDR1 MNHEY and CDR2 SVGAGI come from the germline V gene. This CDR3 has 15 residues. Trimming stripped 4 bases from V and 0 bases from J, with 10 bases between. CDR3: CASSFRQTSGNTIYF. The CDR3 DNA sequence: TGTGCCAGCAGTTTTCGACAGACCTCTGGAAACACCATATATTTT.

The rearrangement links TRBV27 to TRBJ2-2; 12 bases agree with TRBD2. This CDR3 spans 16 amino acids. Germline V gene sequence: CDR1 MNHEY, CDR2 SMNVEV (reference sequence). The V gene end was trimmed by 7 bases and the J gene end by 4 bases; junction bases not matched to a gene: 7. The DNA of the CDR3 is TGTGCCAGCACCACACTAGCGGGAGGAACCACCGGGGAGCTGTTTTTT. Amino acid sequence: CASTTLAGGTTGELFF.

A note on this clone: Other DNA sequences within the sample encode an identical CDR3. This chain connects TRBV5-1 to TRBJ2-7; a weak D match, TRBD2 (7 bases). The CDR3 sequence is 17 residues long. The V and J ends lost 0 bases and 3 bases respectively, with 19 bases between them. CDR1 is SGHRS, CDR2 YFSETQ, per germline. This CDR3 is CASSLGLGRGGGYEQYF. Here the CDR3 DNA reads TGCGCCAGCAGCTTGGGGCTCGGGCGGGGAGGGGGCTACGAGCAGTACTTC.

CDR3 protein: CATSRGVNQGGTDTQYF. The CDR3 region has the DNA TGTGCCACCAGCAGAGGGGTTAATCAGGGCGGCACAGATACGCAGTATTTT. The chain carries TRBV15 and TRBJ2-3; a weak D match, TRBD1 (5 bases). V lost 1 base to trimming and J lost 1 base, with 15 bases between them. The CDR3 is 17 residues long. Germline loops: CDR1 LNHNV, CDR2 YYDKDF (reference sequence).

The chain recombines TRBV7-2 with TRBJ2-2; no reliable D call. Germline lookup yields CDR1 SGHTA and CDR2 FQGNSA. V dropped 3 bases and J dropped 4 bases, with 6 bases sitting between them. CDR3 size: 13 residues. CDR3 nucleotide sequence: TGTGCCAGCAGCTTCTACGGCACCGGGGAGCTGTTTTTT. This codes for CASSFYGTGELFF.

The J gene is TRBJ1-2, the V gene TRBV6-6; weak D call: TRBD1 (5 bases). CDR1 MNHNY and CDR2 SVGAGI come from the germline V gene (reference sequence). Trimming took 5 bases from V and 3 from J, leaving 22 bases between them. The CDR3 has 17 amino acids. The CDR3 DNA reads TGTGCCAGCAGTCCTCTCGTCGTAACAGGACCACACTATGGCTACACCTTC. Protein: CASSPLVVTGPHYGYTF.

The rearrangement joins TRBV18 to TRBJ2-7; D is possibly TRBD1 (6 bases). The V end lost 3 bases, the J end lost 6 bases, and 15 bases lay between the germline ends. The CDR3 has 14 amino acids. Germline CDR1 reads KGHSH; CDR2 reads LQKENI. This CDR3 reads CASSPIGEQGEQYF. The CDR3 DNA reads as TGTGCCAGCTCACCCATCGGGGAACAGGGCGAGCAGTACTTC.

V usage is TRBV9 and J usage is TRBJ1-1; tentative D call: TRBD1 (6 bases). V dropped 0 bases and J dropped 7 bases, with 10 bases sitting between them. Germline lookup yields CDR1 SGDLS and CDR2 YYNGEE. This CDR3 comprises 13 residues. This chain's CDR3 is CASSVGTEYEAFF. The CDR3 nucleotides are TGTGCCAGCAGCGTAGGGACAGAATATGAAGCTTTCTTT.

The genes are TRBV5-1 and TRBJ2-7, with 7 bases matching TRBD1. Germline CDR1 is SGHRS and CDR2 is YFSETQ. V trimming: 0 bases; J trimming: 6 bases; junction bases outside the gene matches: 3. This CDR3 region has 13 residues. CDR3 in amino acids: CASSLEGAGEQYF. CDR3 nucleotides: TGCGCCAGCAGCTTGGAGGGGGCTGGCGAGCAGTACTTC.

The chain couples TRBV5-4 to TRBJ2-6; weak D call: TRBD1 (6 bases). Trimming stripped 1 base from V and 2 bases from J, with 13 bases between. The CDR3 extends over 17 amino acids. Germline lookup yields CDR1 SGHNT and CDR2 YYREEE (reference sequence). The CDR3 DNA follows: TGTGCCAGCAGCTTGCCAGGGGCTTCTACTGGGGCCAACGTCCTGACTTTC. It translates to CASSLPGASTGANVLTF.

V and J are TRBV18 and TRBJ2-2; TRBD1 agrees at 10 bases. The CDR3 is 19 residues long. The germline V gene encodes CDR1 KGHSH and CDR2 LQKENI. The V segment lost 1 base and the J segment 0 bases; nucleotides outside the gene matches: 8. The CDR3 DNA reads as TGTGCCAGCTCACCACTCGACAGGGGGCCCCCTCCGAACACCGGGGAGCTGTTTTTT. Translating gives CASSPLDRGPPPNTGELFF.

Points on this clone: Its ends do not fully match the called genes, so a read error is possible. The gene calls are TRBV30 and TRBJ2-1; TRBD2 aligns across 9 bases. The CDR3 totals 13 residues. Germline CDR1 is GTSNPN and CDR2 is SVGIG (reference sequence). CDR3 in DNA: TGTGCCGGGAGCGGGGGGATGGACAATGAGCAGTTCTTC. It codes for CAGSGGMDNEQFF. Together with reference TRBV30 and TRBJ2-1, the CDR3 gives the full variable domain: SQTIHQWPATLVQPVGSPLSLECTVEGTSNPNLYWYRQAAGRGLQLLFYSVGIGQISSEVPQNLSASRPQDRQFILSSKKLLLSDSGFYLCAGSGGMDNEQFFGPGTRLTVL.